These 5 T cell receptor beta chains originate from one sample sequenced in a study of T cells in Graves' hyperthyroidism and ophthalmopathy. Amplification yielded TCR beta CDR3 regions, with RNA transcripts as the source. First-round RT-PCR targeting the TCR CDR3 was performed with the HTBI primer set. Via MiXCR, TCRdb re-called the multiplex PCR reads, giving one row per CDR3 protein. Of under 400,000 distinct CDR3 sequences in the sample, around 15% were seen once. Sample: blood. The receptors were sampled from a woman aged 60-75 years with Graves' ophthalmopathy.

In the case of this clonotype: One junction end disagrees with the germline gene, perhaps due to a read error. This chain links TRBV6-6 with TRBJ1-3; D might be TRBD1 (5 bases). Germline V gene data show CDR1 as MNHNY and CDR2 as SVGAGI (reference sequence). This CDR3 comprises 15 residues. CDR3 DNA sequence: TGTGCCAGCAGTTACTCGGCAGGGTCTGGAGACACCATATATTTT. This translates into CASSYSAGSGDTIYF.

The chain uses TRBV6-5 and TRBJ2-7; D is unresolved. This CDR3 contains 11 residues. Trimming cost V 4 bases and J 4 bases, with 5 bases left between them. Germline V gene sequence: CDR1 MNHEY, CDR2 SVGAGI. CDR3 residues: CASSWTYEQYF. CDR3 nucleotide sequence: TGTGCCAGCAGTTGGACGTACGAGCAGTACTTC.

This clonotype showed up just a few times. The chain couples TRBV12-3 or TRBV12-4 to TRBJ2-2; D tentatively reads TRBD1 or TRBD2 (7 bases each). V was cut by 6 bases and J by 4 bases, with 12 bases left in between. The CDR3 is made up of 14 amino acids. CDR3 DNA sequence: TGTGCCAGCAGGCAGGGGGGGTTCACCGGGGAGCTGTTTTTT. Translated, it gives CASRQGGFTGELFF.

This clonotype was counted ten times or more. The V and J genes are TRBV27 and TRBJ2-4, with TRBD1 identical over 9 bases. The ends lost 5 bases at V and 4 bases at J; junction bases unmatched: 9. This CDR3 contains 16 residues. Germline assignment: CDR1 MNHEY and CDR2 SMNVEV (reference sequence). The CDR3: CASSPTGGRIKNIQYF. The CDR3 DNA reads TGTGCCAGCAGTCCCACAGGGGGCCGCATTAAAAACATTCAGTACTTC.

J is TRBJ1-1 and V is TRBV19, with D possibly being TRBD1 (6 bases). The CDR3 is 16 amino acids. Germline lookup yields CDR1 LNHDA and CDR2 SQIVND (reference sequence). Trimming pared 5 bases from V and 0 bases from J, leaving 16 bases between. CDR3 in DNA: TGTGCCAGTAGTGAGGGGACATGGTCCATGAACACTGAAGCTTTCTTT. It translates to CASSEGTWSMNTEAFF.